Shown below are 24 T cell receptor beta chains from a single sample sequenced in a study of blood T cells in healthy people across ages. Alongside a J-beta primer mix, a sample-barcoded 5' primer served in a second PCR lasting about 6 to 11 cycles. TCRdb ran MiXCR on the 5' RACE reads and lists one entry per CDR3 protein. The data contain roughly 1.4 million distinct CDR3 sequences, approximately 59% of them singletons. Sequencing was carried out using blood. These receptors all stem from a man aged 18-30 years in good health.

CDR3 nucleotide sequence: TGTGCCAGCAGTAATCCCGGGACTAGCGGGGTGTCCTACAATGAGCAGTTCTTC. Protein: CASSNPGTSGVSYNEQFF. The chain carries TRBV2 and TRBJ2-1; 13 positions match TRBD2. Germline CDR1 reads SNHLY; CDR2 reads FYNNEI. CDR3 size: 18 residues. V was pared by 5 bases and J by 1 base, with 8 bases of the junction left unmatched.

The CDR3 spells CASSPPGLAGRDEQFF. The DNA for the CDR3 is TGTGCCAGCAGCCCCCCGGGACTAGCGGGAAGAGATGAGCAGTTCTTC. This chain uses TRBV7-9 with TRBJ2-1; 13 positions agree with TRBD2. Germline trimming cut 5 bases from V and 8 bases from J; bases unmatched to any gene: 9. The CDR3 is 16 amino acids. Germline loops: CDR1 SEHNR, CDR2 FQNEAQ (reference sequence). The whole variable domain, remainder taken from reference TRBV7-9 and TRBJ2-1, is DTGVSQNPRHKITKRGQNVTFRCDPISEHNRLYWYRQTLGQGPEFLTYFQNEAQLEKSRLLSDRFSAERPKGSFSTLEIQRTEQGDSAMYLCASSPPGLAGRDEQFFGPGTRLTVL.

Worth noting for this clonotype: This may arise from a read error, as a much more abundant clone is one base away. The chain has TRBV7-6 and TRBJ2-7; D remains unclear. In germline, CDR1 is SGHVS, CDR2 FNYEAQ. The CDR3 sequence is 12 residues long. CDR3: CTSSLDDYEQYF. The DNA of the CDR3 is TGTACCAGCAGCTTAGACGACTACGAGCAGTACTTC.

This chain links TRBV15 with TRBJ2-2; D gene unclear. Germline-derived CDR1 and CDR2 are LNHNV and YYDKDF (reference sequence). The CDR3 spans 12 residues. Trimming left V 3 bases short and J 5 bases short, with 4 bases between. The CDR3 reads CATSSSTGELFF. In DNA, the CDR3 is TGTGCCACCAGCAGTTCTACCGGGGAGCTGTTTTTT.

This chain joins TRBV12-3 or TRBV12-4 and TRBJ2-1; the match to TRBD2 covers 12 bases. This CDR3 is built from 15 residues. V lost 1 base, J lost 10 bases, and 5 bases stayed unmatched. The CDR3 here is CASSLDHGTSGEQFF. The CDR3 coding sequence is TGTGCCAGCAGTTTAGACCACGGGACTAGCGGGGAGCAGTTCTTC.

In DNA form, the CDR3 reads TGTGCCACCAGCATAAACCTAGCGGGGGCATACAATGAGCAGTTCTTC. Translation gives CATSINLAGAYNEQFF. The rearrangement links TRBV15 to TRBJ2-1; TRBD2 matches at 10 bases. This CDR3 contains 16 residues. V trimming: 4 bases; J trimming: 4 bases; junction bases outside the gene matches: 7. CDR1 and CDR2 (germline): LNHNV, YYDKDF (reference sequence).

This clonotype was picked up a small number of times. V usage is TRBV29-1 and J usage is TRBJ2-1; D gene uncertain. CDR3 size: 12 residues. V was pared by 4 bases and J by 5 bases, with 9 bases between. Germline loops: CDR1 SQVTM, CDR2 ANQGSEA. CDR3 loop: CSVAPVNNEQFF. The CDR3 region has the DNA TGCAGCGTTGCTCCAGTAAACAATGAGCAGTTCTTC.

V and J are TRBV6-5 and TRBJ2-1; 10 nucleotides align to TRBD2. V shed 2 bases, J shed 9 bases, and the junction held 4 bases outside the gene matches. The CDR3 has 14 residues. Germline loops: CDR1 MNHEY, CDR2 SVGAGI. CDR3 in DNA: TGTGCCAGCAGTTACACTAGCGGGGAGGGTGAGCAGTTCTTC. Amino acid sequence: CASSYTSGEGEQFF.

J is TRBJ2-7 and V is TRBV7-2; D might be TRBD2 (5 bases). Trimming removed 4 bases from V and 4 bases from J, with 14 bases in between. The CDR3 spans 14 residues. Germline V CDR1 and CDR2: SGHTA, FQGNSA. The CDR3 region is CASSSLHGEYEQYF. For the CDR3, the DNA is TGTGCCAGCAGCTCCCTCCACGGGGAATACGAGCAGTACTTC.

V is TRBV4-2 and J is TRBJ2-7, with unresolved D. The CDR3 covers 15 residues. V dropped 0 bases and J dropped 2 bases, with 11 bases sitting between them. The V gene's germline CDR1 is LGHNA and CDR2 YNFKEQ. The CDR3 DNA sequence: TGTGCCAGCAGCCAAGAAGAAGGTTATACCTACGAGCAGTACTTC. Protein: CASSQEEGYTYEQYF.

The V call is TRBV15, the J call TRBJ2-5, with D possibly called TRBD1 or TRBD2 (5 bases each). V was clipped by 0 bases and J by 1 base, with 12 bases between them. Germline V lookup: CDR1 LNHNV, CDR2 YYDKDF (reference sequence). The CDR3 is made up of 16 amino acids. The CDR3 nucleotides read TGTGCCACCAGCAGAGACCTAGGGACCTCCCAAGAGACCCAGTACTTC. Residues: CATSRDLGTSQETQYF.

This clonotype was seen more than once but under ten times. The chain couples TRBV20-1 to TRBJ1-6, with TRBD1 matching over 11 bases. Germline V lookup: CDR1 DFQATT, CDR2 SNEGSKA (reference sequence). The CDR3 is made up of 18 amino acids. With V trimmed by 5 bases and J by 10 bases, 19 bases remained unmatched. CDR3 region: CSALGFNIGQGAGSPLHF. The CDR3 nucleotides read TGCAGTGCTCTAGGCTTTAACATTGGACAGGGGGCTGGATCACCCCTCCACTTT.

This clonotype has just a few counts. This rearrangement joins TRBV15 to TRBJ2-3; D is uncertain. The CDR3 has 16 residues. From germline, CDR1 is LNHNV and CDR2 YYDKDF (reference sequence). The V end lost 0 bases, the J end lost 6 bases, and 16 bases lay between the germline ends. CDR3 sequence (DNA): TGTGCCACCAGCAGAGATTTTGCTAGATTCTTGGATACGCAGTATTTT. It yields the protein CATSRDFARFLDTQYF.

This clonotype was found a few times. This chain links TRBV3-1 with TRBJ2-4; D not certain. CDR1 LGHDT and CDR2 YNNKEL come from the germline V gene (reference sequence). Deletions cut 3 bases from V and 8 bases from J, with 17 bases between. The CDR3 loop spans 15 amino acids. CDR3 in DNA: TGTGCCAGCAGCCAGATCCCAGTGACGAGAGACATTCAGTACTTC. Translated, it gives CASSQIPVTRDIQYF.

The chain recombines TRBV20-1 with TRBJ1-2; D is uncertain. V lost 5 bases and J lost 8, with 12 bases in between. Germline CDR1 and CDR2: DFQATT and SNEGSKA (reference sequence). The CDR3 spans 11 residues. This chain's CDR3 is CSALKDGGYTF. The CDR3 DNA reads TGCAGTGCTTTAAAAGACGGCGGCTACACCTTC.

The chain uses TRBV12-3 or TRBV12-4 and TRBJ2-2; D may be TRBD1 (6 bases). The V and J ends lost 5 bases and 5 bases respectively, with 12 bases between them. This CDR3 spans 14 amino acids. The CDR3 DNA sequence: TGTGCCAGCAGTACTAGGCAGGGGACCGGGGAGCTGTTTTTT. Encoded protein: CASSTRQGTGELFF.

This clonotype was seen more than once but under ten times. The chain combines TRBV4-1 with TRBJ2-4, with a tentative D call TRBD2 (6 bases). The end of the DNA is better explained by TRBJ2-7, so the J call may be wrong. The CDR3 covers 14 residues. Germline CDR1 and CDR2: MGHRA and YSYEKL. The CDR3 loop reads CASSQDTGGYEQYF. In DNA, the CDR3 is TGCGCCAGCAGCCAAGATACTGGGGGGTACGAGCAGTACTTC.

The chain is built from TRBV29-1 and TRBJ1-2; D is possibly TRBD1 (5 bases). Germline CDR1 reads SQVTM; CDR2 reads ANQGSEA. Trimming cost V 4 bases and J 6 bases, with 12 bases left between them. This CDR3 is built from 12 residues. The CDR3 nucleotides are TGCAGCGTTGTAATGGGGCGAGATGGCTACACCTTC. This gives the protein CSVVMGRDGYTF. Full variable domain (missing parts from reference TRBV29-1 and TRBJ1-2): SAVISQKPSRDICQRGTSLTIQCQVDSQVTMMFWYRQQPGQSLTLIATANQGSEATYESGFVIDKFPISRPNLTFSTLTVSNMSPEDSSIYLCSVVMGRDGYTFGSGTRLTVV.

The chain joins TRBV7-2 to TRBJ2-7; TRBD2 matches at 10 bases. V lost 2 bases to trimming and J lost 7 bases; unmatched junction nucleotides: 11. CDR1 and CDR2 (germline): SGHTA, FQGNSA. CDR3 length equals 16 residues. This chain's CDR3 is CASSLSVAGGVDEQYF. CDR3 nucleotides: TGTGCCAGCAGCTTAAGCGTAGCGGGGGGAGTGGATGAGCAGTACTTC.

The chain couples TRBV2 to TRBJ2-3; 10 bases align to TRBD2. Trimming removed 4 bases from V and 3 bases from J; junction bases left unmatched: 10. This CDR3 spans 17 amino acids. Germline V gene sequence: CDR1 SNHLY, CDR2 FYNNEI. Written as DNA, the CDR3 is TGTGCCAGCAGTGGCCCCCCAGCGGGAGGGAAAACAGATACGCAGTATTTT. Residues: CASSGPPAGGKTDTQYF.

The chain combines TRBV9 with TRBJ2-7, with 7 nucleotides matching TRBD2. This CDR3 spans 16 amino acids. After removal of 4 bases from V and 3 bases from J, the junction contained 13 bases not matched to a gene. The V gene's germline CDR1 is SGDLS and CDR2 YYNGEE. The CDR3 sequence: CASSPRLAAPLYEQYF. Here the CDR3 DNA reads TGTGCCAGCAGCCCCCGACTAGCTGCACCCCTCTACGAGCAGTACTTC. Full variable domain (outside the CDR3, taken from reference TRBV9 and TRBJ2-7): DSGVTQTPKHLITATGQRVTLRCSPRSGDLSVYWYQQSLDQGLQFLIQYYNGEERAKGNILERFSAQQFPDLHSELNLSSLELGDSALYFCASSPRLAAPLYEQYFGPGTRLTVT.

This clonotype turned up a few times. The chain joins TRBV11-2 to TRBJ2-7; D ambiguous. Trimming took 5 bases from V and 1 from J, leaving 12 bases between them. This CDR3 region has 14 residues. Per germline, CDR1 SGHAT and CDR2 FQNNGV. This CDR3 reads CASSPEWQSYEQYF. The CDR3 DNA reads TGTGCCAGCAGCCCAGAGTGGCAGTCCTACGAGCAGTACTTC. Using reference TRBV11-2 and TRBJ2-7 for the parts outside the CDR3, the full variable domain is EAGVAQSPRYKIIEKRQSVAFWCNPISGHATLYWYQQILGQGPKLLIQFQNNGVVDDSQLPKDRFSAERLKGVDSTLKIQPAKLEDSAVYLCASSPEWQSYEQYFGPGTRLTVT.

The rearrangement uses TRBV7-2 and TRBJ1-2; 7 nucleotides agree with TRBD1. The CDR3 loop spans 15 amino acids. With 4 bases clipped from V and 8 bases from J, the junction kept 13 bases outside the gene matches. Germline CDR1 is SGHTA and CDR2 is FQGNSA. The CDR3 sequence: CASSSTMSRGEGYTF. The CDR3 DNA reads TGTGCCAGCAGCTCCACCATGAGCAGGGGGGAAGGCTACACCTTC.

This chain joins TRBV15 and TRBJ2-7; unclear D gene. Near its end, the DNA agrees better with TRBJ2-5, so the J call may be wrong. This CDR3 is built from 13 residues. Germline V lookup: CDR1 LNHNV, CDR2 YYDKDF (reference sequence). CDR3 protein: CATSRDRLETQYF. CDR3 coding DNA: TGTGCCACCAGCAGAGATCGGTTGGAGACCCAGTACTTC.